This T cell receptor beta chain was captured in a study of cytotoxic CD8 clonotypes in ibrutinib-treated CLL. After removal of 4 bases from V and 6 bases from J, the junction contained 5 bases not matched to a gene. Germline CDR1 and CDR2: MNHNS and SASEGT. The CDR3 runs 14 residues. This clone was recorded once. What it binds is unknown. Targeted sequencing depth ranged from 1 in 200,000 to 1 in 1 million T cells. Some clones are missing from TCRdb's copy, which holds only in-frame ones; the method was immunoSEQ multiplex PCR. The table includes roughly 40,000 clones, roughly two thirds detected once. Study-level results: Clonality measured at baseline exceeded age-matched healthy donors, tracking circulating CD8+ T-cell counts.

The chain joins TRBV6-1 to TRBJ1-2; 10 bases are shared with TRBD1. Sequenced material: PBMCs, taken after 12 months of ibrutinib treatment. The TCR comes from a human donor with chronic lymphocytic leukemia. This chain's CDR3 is CASSGGDRGNGYTF. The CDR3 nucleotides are TGTGCCAGCAGTGGTGGGGACAGGGGTAATGGCTACACCTTC.